This TCR beta chain was sequenced in a study of control samples from healthy donors and cancer patients (dated by TCRdb to about 2020). Library preparation was by the immunoSEQ multiplex PCR assay. The clones in this table, taken by TCRdb from immuneACCESS, are in-frame only. Not every clone is retained; where verified, under half of the shortfall comes from an unresolved V gene, and the cause of the rest is unknown. This sample holds about 82,000 clones; 94% were observed only once. 4.8% of the sample is held by the ten biggest clonotypes. The cysteine opens and the phenylalanine closes a CDR3 of 13 amino acids. Here the CDR3 DNA is all that survives: 39 bases in frame from base 1. As encoded in the germline V gene, CDR1 is SGHDT while CDR2 is YYEEEE. V was cut back by 0 bases and J by 7 bases, leaving a gap of 7 bases between them. Of note for this clone: Its antigen has not been determined. Base quality data are lacking; no much larger clone is found one base away.

The chain is encoded by TRBV5-6 joined to TRBJ1-4; a confident D gene designation cannot be given. The material sequenced was blood. This clonotype was sampled from a woman aged 18 to 35 in good health. The nucleotide sequence is TGTGCCAGCAGCTTGGCCCAAGGTGAAAAACTGTTTTTT. Its amino acids are CASSLAQGEKLFF.